This T cell receptor beta chain was found in a study of blood T cells in healthy people across ages. V was pared by 2 bases and J by 3 bases, with 21 bases between. CDR3 length equals 18 residues. Germline V gene sequence: CDR1 SGHTA, CDR2 FQGNSA. This clonotype was picked up a small number of times. Individuals who donated were healthy Caucasians from Russia aged roughly 6 to 100. A second PCR, run for roughly 6 to 11 cycles, used a sample-barcoded 5' primer plus a J-beta primer mix. TCRdb re-called the 5' RACE reads with MiXCR, one entry per CDR3 protein. The data show 790,000 or so distinct CDR3 sequences, roughly three fifths seen once.

The sequenced sample consisted of blood. This sequence was found in a man in his forties or fifties in good health. This chain uses TRBV7-2 with TRBJ2-3; a weak D match, TRBD2 (7 bases). This chain's CDR3 is CASSLNGAGAHGTDTQYF. CDR3 nucleotide sequence: TGTGCCAGCAGCTTAAATGGGGCGGGGGCTCATGGAACAGATACGCAGTATTTT.